These 6 T cell receptor beta chains originate from one sample sequenced in a study of regulatory and conventional T cells in RAG deficiency. Blood CD4+ CD25-low CD127-high conventional T cells supplied the genomic DNA template. Sequencing was performed with immunoSEQ multiplex PCR; in TCRdb, only in-frame clones are kept and a portion is missing. Of some 30,000 clones listed, 90% to 97% are singletons. These data also featured in a second study, about regulatory T cells. From that second work: The PCR used 52 TRBV and 13 TRBJ primers.

Sequenced sample: CD25- CD4+ T cells sorted from blood. These receptors were taken from a human donor in good health.

J is TRBJ1-6 and V is TRBV6-1, with 8 bases identical to TRBD1. V trimming: 4 bases; J trimming: 8 bases; junction bases outside the gene matches: 7. The CDR3 contains 15 residues. Germline CDR1 is MNHNS and CDR2 is SASEGT. CDR3 sequence: CASSGRQGRHSPLHF. The CDR3, as DNA: TGTGCCAGCAGTGGGAGACAGGGGAGGCATTCACCCCTCCACTTT.

V usage is TRBV7-2 and J usage is TRBJ2-5; 7 bases align to TRBD1. CDR1 is SGHTA, CDR2 FQGNSA, per germline. The CDR3 is 13 amino acids. V trimming: 7 bases; J trimming: 5 bases; junction bases outside the gene matches: 7. The chain's CDR3 is CASTNAGGETQYF. CDR3 nucleotide sequence: TGTGCCAGCACCAACGCAGGGGGTGAGACCCAGTACTTC.

CDR3 coding DNA: TGTGCCAGTAGTATCTTTCCGGGAAGAGAGAATTCACCCCTCCACTTT. This codes for CASSIFPGRENSPLHF. The V gene is TRBV19, the J gene TRBJ1-6; D gene uncertain. The ends were cut back, 3 bases at V and 7 bases at J, with 16 bases in the middle. Germline V CDR1 and CDR2: LNHDA, SQIVND (reference sequence). This CDR3 is built from 16 residues.

This sequence joins TRBV25-1 and TRBJ1-1; 8 positions agree with TRBD1. The V segment lost 2 bases and the J segment 6 bases; nucleotides outside the gene matches: 11. The CDR3 contains 16 residues. Germline CDR1 reads MGHDK; CDR2 reads SYGVNS. CDR3 in DNA: TGTGCCAGCAGTGAAAGGGAGACAGGGGTGAAGGCTGAAGCTTTCTTT. This sequence encodes CASSERETGVKAEAFF.

The chain employs TRBV30 and TRBJ2-3; the D gene is possibly TRBD2 (5 bases). The CDR3 contains 14 residues. Per germline, CDR1 GTSNPN and CDR2 SVGIG (reference sequence). Deletions cut 4 bases from V and 6 bases from J, with 17 bases between. CDR3 in amino acids: CAWTRLKGADTQYF. The CDR3 DNA sequence: TGTGCCTGGACGCGCCTCAAGGGAGCCGATACGCAGTATTTT.

This rearrangement joins TRBV7-3 to TRBJ2-3, with TRBD1 matching 10 bases. V dropped 2 bases and J dropped 1; count of bases not matched to a gene: 9. In germline, CDR1 is SGHTA, CDR2 FQGTGA. The CDR3 loop spans 18 amino acids. The CDR3 sequence is CASSLFAAGTGGTDTQYF. The CDR3 coding sequence is TGTGCCAGCAGCTTATTTGCGGCCGGGACAGGGGGCACAGATACGCAGTATTTT. The whole variable domain, remainder taken from reference TRBV7-3 and TRBJ2-3, is GAGVSQTPSNKVTEKGKYVELRCDPISGHTALYWYRQSLGQGPEFLIYFQGTGAADDSGLPNDRFFAVRPEGSVSTLKIQRTERGDSAVYLCASSLFAAGTGGTDTQYFGPGTRLTVL.